This T cell receptor (beta chain) stems from a study of cytomegalovirus exposure and HLA in healthy donors. Points from the study as a whole: The study put some 160 TCR beta chains on its list as cytomegalovirus-associated. It was found in a later analysis that first-cohort TCR clusters tended to co-occur in the 120 validation repertoires. Many donors shared some public TCRs, even though most TCR sequences were rare.

Concerning this clone itself: No antigen is known for it.

CDR1 is SGDLS and CDR2 is YYNGEE in the germline V gene. V gave up 4 bases and J gave up 7 bases, with 17 bases separating them. CDR3 length: 15 amino acids. Assay: immunoSEQ multiplex PCR; the TCRdb copy retains only in-frame clones and omits some. Of 100,000 to 150,000 clones detected, roughly 89% appear once; the ten largest clones hold over 1%. The rearrangement links TRBV9 to TRBJ2-2; D gene ambiguous. The receptor comes from a woman aged 18-29 years in good health and CMV-seronegative. What was sequenced was PBMCs. CDR3 residues: CASSPHDTYGGELFF. CDR3 coding DNA: TGTGCCAGCAGCCCACATGACACCTACGGCGGGGAGCTGTTTTTT.